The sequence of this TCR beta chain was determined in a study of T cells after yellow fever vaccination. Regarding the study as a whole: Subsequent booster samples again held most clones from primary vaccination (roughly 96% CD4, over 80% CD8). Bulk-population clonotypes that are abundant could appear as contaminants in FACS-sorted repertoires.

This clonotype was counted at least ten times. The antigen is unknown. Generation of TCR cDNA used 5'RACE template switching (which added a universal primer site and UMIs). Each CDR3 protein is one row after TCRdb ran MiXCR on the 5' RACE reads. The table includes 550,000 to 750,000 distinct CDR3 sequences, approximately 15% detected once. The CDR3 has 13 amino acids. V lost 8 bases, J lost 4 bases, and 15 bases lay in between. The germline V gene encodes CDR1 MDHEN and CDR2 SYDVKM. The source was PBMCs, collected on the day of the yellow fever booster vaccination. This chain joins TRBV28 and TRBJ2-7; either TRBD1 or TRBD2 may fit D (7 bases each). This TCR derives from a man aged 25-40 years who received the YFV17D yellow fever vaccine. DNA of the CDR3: TGTGCCAGCTCGCCAGGGGGAGGGTACGAGCAGTACTTC. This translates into CASSPGGGYEQYF.